This is a list of T cell receptor beta chains from one sample in a study of T cell responses to AZD1222 COVID-19 vaccine. TCRdb's copy holds only in-frame clones and misses some; the assay was immunoSEQ multiplex PCR. The sample consists of more than 70,000 clones, roughly 90% of them appearing once. The sample in question was peripheral blood, obtained 28 days after the second AZD1222 dose. These receptors were collected from an adult who received the AZD1222 COVID-19 vaccine. The CDR3 runs from the conserved cysteine through the conserved F or W. A D gene is named only where the DNA matches it firmly. Clone size is shown for a subset of rows, as once, few, many or a class of expanded clone.

J gene: TRBJ1-3
V gene: TRBV28
D gene: -
clone size: -
CDR3 protein: CASREQGTSGNTIYF
CDR3 DNA: TGTGCCAGCAGGGAGCAGGGGACCTCTGGAAACACCATATATTTT

J gene: TRBJ1-1
V gene: TRBV28
D gene: -
clone size: few
CDR3 protein: CASPPRGFTNTEAFF
CDR3 DNA: TGTGCCAGCCCCCCCCGGGGATTTACGAACACTGAAGCTTTCTTT

J gene: TRBJ2-1
V gene: TRBV5-1
D gene: TRBD2
clone size: -
CDR3 protein: CASSSGLAGIYNEQFF
CDR3 DNA: TGCGCCAGCAGCTCGGGACTAGCGGGAATCTACAATGAGCAGTTCTTC

J gene: TRBJ1-2
V gene: TRBV6-1
D gene: -
clone size: few
CDR3 protein: CASSDLWQAYGYTF
CDR3 DNA: TGTGCCAGCAGTGACCTTTGGCAGGCCTATGGCTACACCTTC

J gene: TRBJ2-3
V gene: TRBV18
D gene: TRBD1
clone size: -
CDR3 protein: CASSPPTGAITDTQYF
CDR3 DNA: TGTGCCAGCTCACCACCCACAGGGGCGATCACAGATACGCAGTATTTT

J gene: TRBJ1-5
V gene: TRBV27
D gene: TRBD1
clone size: -
CDR3 protein: CASSFWSDRGSNQPQHF
CDR3 DNA: TGTGCCAGCAGTTTCTGGAGTGACAGGGGTAGCAATCAGCCCCAGCATTTT

J gene: TRBJ2-7
V gene: TRBV13
D gene: -
clone size: -
CDR3 protein: CASSLPGFEQYF
CDR3 DNA: TGTGCCAGCAGCCTGCCAGGGTTCGAGCAGTACTTC

J gene: TRBJ2-2
V gene: TRBV7-3
D gene: TRBD2
clone size: -
CDR3 protein: CASSLSPSGNTGELFF
CDR3 DNA: TGTGCCAGCAGCTTATCCCCTAGCGGGAACACCGGGGAGCTGTTTTTT

J gene: TRBJ2-7
V gene: TRBV7-9
D gene: TRBD2
clone size: -
CDR3 protein: CASSLDRGGSYEQYF
CDR3 DNA: TGTGCCAGCAGCTTAGATCGCGGGGGCTCCTACGAGCAGTACTTC

J gene: TRBJ2-6
V gene: TRBV7-9
D gene: -
clone size: -
CDR3 protein: CASSFRSILDSGANVLTF
CDR3 DNA: TGTGCCAGCAGCTTTCGCAGCATCTTAGACTCTGGGGCCAACGTCCTGACTTTC

J gene: TRBJ2-7
V gene: TRBV11-3
D gene: -
clone size: once
CDR3 protein: CASSPHGDHEQYF
CDR3 DNA: TGTGCCAGCAGCCCGCATGGGGACCACGAGCAGTACTTC

J gene: TRBJ2-5
V gene: TRBV5-4
D gene: TRBD2
clone size: once
CDR3 protein: CASSFGTSGRKETQYF
CDR3 DNA: TGTGCCAGCAGCTTTGGGACTAGCGGTAGGAAAGAGACCCAGTACTTC

J gene: TRBJ2-3
V gene: TRBV28
D gene: -
clone size: -
CDR3 protein: CASSFNPFSGSSTDTQYF
CDR3 DNA: TGTGCCAGCAGTTTTAACCCGTTTAGCGGTTCTAGCACAGATACGCAGTATTTT

J gene: TRBJ2-3
V gene: TRBV7-9
D gene: -
clone size: -
CDR3 protein: CASSRDSTDTQYF
CDR3 DNA: TGTGCCAGCAGCCGGGACAGCACAGATACGCAGTATTTT

J gene: TRBJ2-1
V gene: TRBV3-1/TRBV3-2
D gene: -
clone size: -
CDR3 protein: CASSQGASGRNEQFF
CDR3 DNA: TGTGCCAGCAGCCAAGGAGCTTCAGGGAGGAATGAGCAGTTCTTC

J gene: TRBJ1-3
V gene: TRBV28
D gene: -
clone size: -
CDR3 protein: CASSYRRQSGNTIYF
CDR3 DNA: TGTGCCAGCAGTTATCGTAGACAGTCTGGAAACACCATATATTTT

J gene: TRBJ2-7
V gene: TRBV30
D gene: -
clone size: -
CDR3 protein: CAWSVVTYEQYF
CDR3 DNA: TGTGCCTGGAGTGTGGTGACTTACGAGCAGTACTTC

J gene: TRBJ2-2
V gene: TRBV19
D gene: -
clone size: -
CDR3 protein: CASSPGPNTGELFF
CDR3 DNA: TGTGCCAGTAGTCCGGGCCCGAACACCGGGGAGCTGTTTTTT